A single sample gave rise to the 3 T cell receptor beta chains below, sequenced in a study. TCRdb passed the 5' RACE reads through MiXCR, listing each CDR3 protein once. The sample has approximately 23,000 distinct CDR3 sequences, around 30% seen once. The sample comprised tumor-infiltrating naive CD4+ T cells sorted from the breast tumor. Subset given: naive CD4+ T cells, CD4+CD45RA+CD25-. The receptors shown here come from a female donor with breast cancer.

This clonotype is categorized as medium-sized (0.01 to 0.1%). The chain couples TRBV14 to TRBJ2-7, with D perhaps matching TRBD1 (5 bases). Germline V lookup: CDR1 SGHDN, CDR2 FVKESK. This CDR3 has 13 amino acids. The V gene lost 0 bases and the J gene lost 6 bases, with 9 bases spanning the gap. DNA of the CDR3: TGTGCCAGCAGCCAAGACAGGGTTGGCGAGCAGTACTTC. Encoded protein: CASSQDRVGEQYF.

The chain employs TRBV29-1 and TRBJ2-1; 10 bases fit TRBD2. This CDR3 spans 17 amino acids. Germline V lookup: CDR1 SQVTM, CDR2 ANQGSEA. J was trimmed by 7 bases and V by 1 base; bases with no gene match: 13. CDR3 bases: TGCAGCGTTGAAGGTAGCGGGAGGACTTCCCGGAGGAATGAGCAGTTCTTC. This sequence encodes CSVEGSGRTSRRNEQFF.

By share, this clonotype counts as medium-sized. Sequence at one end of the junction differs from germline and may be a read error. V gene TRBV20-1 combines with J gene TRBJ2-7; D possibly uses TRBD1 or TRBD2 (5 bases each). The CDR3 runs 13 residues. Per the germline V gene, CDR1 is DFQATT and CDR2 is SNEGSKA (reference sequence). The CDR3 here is CSAREGFAYEQYF. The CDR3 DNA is TGCAGTGCCAGAGAGGGGTTCGCCTACGAGCAGTACTTC.